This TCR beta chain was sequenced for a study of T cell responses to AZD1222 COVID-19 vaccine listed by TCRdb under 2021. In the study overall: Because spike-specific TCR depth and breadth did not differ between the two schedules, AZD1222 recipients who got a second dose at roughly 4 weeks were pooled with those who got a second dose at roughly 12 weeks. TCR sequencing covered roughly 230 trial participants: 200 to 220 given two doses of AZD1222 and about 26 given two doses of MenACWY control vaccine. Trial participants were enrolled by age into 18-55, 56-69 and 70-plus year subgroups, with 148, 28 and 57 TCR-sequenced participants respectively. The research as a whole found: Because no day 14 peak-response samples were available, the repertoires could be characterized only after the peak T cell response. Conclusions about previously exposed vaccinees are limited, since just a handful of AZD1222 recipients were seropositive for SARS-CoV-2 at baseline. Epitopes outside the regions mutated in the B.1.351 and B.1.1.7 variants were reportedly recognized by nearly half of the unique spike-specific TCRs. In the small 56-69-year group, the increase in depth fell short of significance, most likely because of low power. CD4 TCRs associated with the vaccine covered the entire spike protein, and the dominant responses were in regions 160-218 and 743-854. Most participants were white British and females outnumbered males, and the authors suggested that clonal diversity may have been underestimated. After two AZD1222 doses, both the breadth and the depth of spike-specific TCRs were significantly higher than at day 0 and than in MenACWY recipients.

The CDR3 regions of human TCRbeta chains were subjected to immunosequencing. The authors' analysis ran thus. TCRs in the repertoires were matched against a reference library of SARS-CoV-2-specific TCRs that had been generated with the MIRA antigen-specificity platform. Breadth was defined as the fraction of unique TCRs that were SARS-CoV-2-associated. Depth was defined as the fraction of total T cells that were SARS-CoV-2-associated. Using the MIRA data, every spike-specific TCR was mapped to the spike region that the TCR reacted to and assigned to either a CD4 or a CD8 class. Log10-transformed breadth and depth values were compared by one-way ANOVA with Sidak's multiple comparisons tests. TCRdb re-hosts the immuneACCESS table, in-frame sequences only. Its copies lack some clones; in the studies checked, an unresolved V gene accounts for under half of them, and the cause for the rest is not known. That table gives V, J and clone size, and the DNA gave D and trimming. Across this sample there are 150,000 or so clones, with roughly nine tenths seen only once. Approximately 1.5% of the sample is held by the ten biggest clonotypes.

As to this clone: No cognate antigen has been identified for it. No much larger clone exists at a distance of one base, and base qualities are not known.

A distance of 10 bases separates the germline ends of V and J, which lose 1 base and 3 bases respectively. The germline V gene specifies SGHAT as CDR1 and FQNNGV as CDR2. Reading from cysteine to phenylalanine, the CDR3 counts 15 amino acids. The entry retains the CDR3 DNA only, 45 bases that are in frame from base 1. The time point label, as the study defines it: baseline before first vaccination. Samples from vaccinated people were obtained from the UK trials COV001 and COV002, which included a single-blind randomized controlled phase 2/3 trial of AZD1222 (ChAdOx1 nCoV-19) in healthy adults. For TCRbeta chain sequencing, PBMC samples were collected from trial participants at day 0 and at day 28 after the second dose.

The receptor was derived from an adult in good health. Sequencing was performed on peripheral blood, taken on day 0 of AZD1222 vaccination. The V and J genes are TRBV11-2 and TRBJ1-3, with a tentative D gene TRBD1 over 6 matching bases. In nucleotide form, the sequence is TGTGCCAGCAGCTTAGTAACAGGGTTTGGAAACACCATATATTTT. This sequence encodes CASSLVTGFGNTIYF.